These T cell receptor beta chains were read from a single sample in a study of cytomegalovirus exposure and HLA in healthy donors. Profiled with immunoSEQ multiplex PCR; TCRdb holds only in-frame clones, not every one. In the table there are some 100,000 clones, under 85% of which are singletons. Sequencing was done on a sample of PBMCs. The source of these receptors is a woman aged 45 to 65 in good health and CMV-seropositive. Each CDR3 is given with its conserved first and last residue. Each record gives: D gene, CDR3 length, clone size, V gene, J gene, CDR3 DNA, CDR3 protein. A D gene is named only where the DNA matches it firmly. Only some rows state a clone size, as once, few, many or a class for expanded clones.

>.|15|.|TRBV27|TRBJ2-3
TGTGCCAGCAGTTTGGAGGGTCGGGGAACAGATACGCAGTATTTT
CASSLEGRGTDTQYF
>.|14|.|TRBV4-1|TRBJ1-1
TGCGCCAGCAGCCTCCTCCAGGCGAACACTGAAGCTTTCTTT
CASSLLQANTEAFF
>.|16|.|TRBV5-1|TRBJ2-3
TGCGCCAGCAGCTTGTCTGGCGGGGTTAGCACAGATACGCAGTATTTT
CASSLSGGVSTDTQYF
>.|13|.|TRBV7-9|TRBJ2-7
TGTGCCAGCAGCTTAGACAGGTCCGACGAGCAGTACTTC
CASSLDRSDEQYF
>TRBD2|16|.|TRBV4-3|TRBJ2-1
TGCGCCAGCAGCTACCCCGGGACTAGCGTGCACAATGAGCAGTTCTTC
CASSYPGTSVHNEQFF
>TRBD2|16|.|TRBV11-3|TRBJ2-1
TGTGCCAGCAGCCATGGACTAGCGGGAGCAGGGAATGAGCAGTTCTTC
CASSHGLAGAGNEQFF
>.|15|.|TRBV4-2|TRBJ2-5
TGTGCCAGCAGCCAAGGTGGGCAGCCTCAAGAGACCCAGTACTTC
CASSQGGQPQETQYF
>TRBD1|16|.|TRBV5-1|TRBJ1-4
TGCGCCAGCAGCTTGGGAGGACAGGGCCGCAATGAAAAACTGTTTTTT
CASSLGGQGRNEKLFF
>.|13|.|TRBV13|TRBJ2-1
TGTGCCAGCAGCTTTAACTCCTACAATGAGCAGTTCTTC
CASSFNSYNEQFF
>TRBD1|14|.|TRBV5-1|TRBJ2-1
TGCGCCAGCACCTCCGATGTACAGGGGAGTGAGCAGTTCTTC
CASTSDVQGSEQFF
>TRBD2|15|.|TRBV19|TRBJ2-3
TGTGCCAGTAGTATTGCCGGGGGGGCAGGAGATACGCAGTATTTT
CASSIAGGAGDTQYF
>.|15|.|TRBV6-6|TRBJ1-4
TGTGCCAGCAGTTTCCAGGGTAGGGAAGAGGAAAAACTGTTTTTT
CASSFQGREEEKLFF
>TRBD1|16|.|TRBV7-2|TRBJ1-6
TGTGCCAGCAGCTTAAGGCTAAGGGGGCTTAATTCACCCCTCCACTTT
CASSLRLRGLNSPLHF
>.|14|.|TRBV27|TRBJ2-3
TGTGCCACCAAACCCGGGGGGCTCACAGATACGCAGTATTTT
CATKPGGLTDTQYF
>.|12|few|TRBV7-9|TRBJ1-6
TGTGCCAGCAGCTTAGGGACATCAGCCCTCCACTTT
CASSLGTSALHF
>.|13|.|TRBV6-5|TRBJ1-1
TGTGCCAGCAGACCCTCGGGGGGTACTGAAGCTTTCTTT
CASRPSGGTEAFF
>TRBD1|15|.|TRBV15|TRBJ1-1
TGTGCCACCAGCAGGGACAGGGGACAGAACACTGAAGCTTTCTTT
CATSRDRGQNTEAFF
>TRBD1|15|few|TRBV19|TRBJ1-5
TGTGCCAGTAGTGAGGGGGCGTATAGCAATCAGCCCCAGCATTTT
CASSEGAYSNQPQHF